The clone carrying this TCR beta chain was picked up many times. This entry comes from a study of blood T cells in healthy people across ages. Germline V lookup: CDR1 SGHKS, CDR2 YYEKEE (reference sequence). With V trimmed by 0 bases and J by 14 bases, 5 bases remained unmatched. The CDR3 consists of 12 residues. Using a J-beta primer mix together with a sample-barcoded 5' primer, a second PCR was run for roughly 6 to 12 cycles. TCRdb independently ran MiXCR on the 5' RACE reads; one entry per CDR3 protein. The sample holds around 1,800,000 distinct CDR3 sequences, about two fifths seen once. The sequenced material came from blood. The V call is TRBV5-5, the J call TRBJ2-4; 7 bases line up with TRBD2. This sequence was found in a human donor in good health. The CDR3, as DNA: TGTGCCAGCAGCTTGGCCAAGGGAGGGGAGTACTTC. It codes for CASSLAKGGEYF. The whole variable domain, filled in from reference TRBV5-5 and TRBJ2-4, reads DAGVTQSPTHLIKTRGQQVTLRCSPISGHKSVSWYQQVLGQGPQFIFQYYEKEERGRGNFPDRFSARQFPNYSSELNVNALLLGDSALYLCASSLAKGGEYFGAGTRLSVL.